This is a list of T cell receptor beta chains from one sample in a study of pediatric ulcerative colitis. The data were produced by immunoSEQ multiplex PCR, yet TCRdb's version contains in-frame clones alone and is incomplete. Altogether about 60,000 clones are present, 75% to 90% being singletons, with the ten largest covering over 1.3%. The specimen sequenced was blood. The source is a boy between 10 and 17 years old who was a control in a study of pediatric ulcerative colitis. CDR3s include the opening cysteine and the closing phenylalanine or tryptophan. Each record gives: V gene, J gene, clone size, D gene, CDR3 protein, CDR3 DNA. A D gene is named only where the DNA matches it firmly. A clone size is listed for some rows: how often the clone was seen (once, few, many), or a class if it is expanded.

>TRBV29-1|TRBJ2-1|NA|TRBD2
CSVAVAGVYNEQFF
TGCAGCGTTGCAGTAGCGGGAGTCTACAATGAGCAGTTCTTC
>TRBV7-8|TRBJ2-3|NA|NA
CASSLAGKRQYF
TGTGCCAGCAGCTTAGCAGGGAAAAGGCAGTATTTT
>TRBV5-1|TRBJ2-3|NA|TRBD2
CASSTSGGLAVSTDTQYF
TGCGCCAGCAGCACCTCGGGCGGGCTAGCGGTGAGCACAGATACGCAGTATTTT
>TRBV5-5|TRBJ2-7|NA|NA
CASRKGRDASYEQYF
TGTGCCAGCAGGAAGGGACGGGACGCGTCCTACGAGCAGTACTTC
>TRBV28|TRBJ2-7|NA|NA
CASSLAATEQYF
TGTGCCAGCAGTTTAGCGGCGACCGAGCAGTACTTC
>TRBV27|TRBJ2-5|NA|NA
CASSRQDSKQETQYF
TGTGCCAGCAGCCGACAGGACAGTAAACAAGAGACCCAGTACTTC
>TRBV27|TRBJ2-7|NA|TRBD2
CASGGGGTYEQYF
TGTGCCAGCGGAGGCGGGGGAACCTACGAGCAGTACTTC
>TRBV7-3|TRBJ2-2|NA|NA
CASSLYENTGELFF
TGTGCCAGCAGCTTATATGAGAACACCGGGGAGCTGTTTTTT
>TRBV5-8|TRBJ2-3|NA|NA
CGGPRSINDF
TGTGGGGGGCCCCGCAGTATTAATGATTTT
>TRBV9|TRBJ2-1|NA|TRBD1
CASSGTGLNEQFF
TGTGCCAGCAGCGGGACAGGTCTAAATGAGCAGTTCTTC
>TRBV5-1|TRBJ2-1|NA|TRBD1
CASSLAQGAEYNEQFF
TGCGCCAGCAGCTTGGCCCAGGGGGCGGAGTACAATGAGCAGTTCTTC
>TRBV5-5|TRBJ2-7|NA|NA
CASSPTVSYEQYF
TGTGCCAGCAGCCCGACGGTCTCCTACGAGCAGTACTTC
>TRBV5-1|TRBJ1-2|NA|NA
CASSPVEANYGYTF
TGCGCCAGCAGCCCAGTTGAGGCTAACTATGGCTACACCTTC
>TRBV6-1|TRBJ1-2|NA|TRBD1
CASSESGSEGANYGYTF
TGTGCCAGCAGTGAATCGGGGTCGGAGGGGGCAAACTATGGCTACACCTTC
>TRBV7-2|TRBJ1-4|NA|NA
CASSLDLEEEKLFF
TGTGCCAGCAGCTTAGATCTTGAGGAGGAAAAACTGTTTTTT
>TRBV7-8|TRBJ1-1|NA|TRBD1
CASSLAPRFDRETWAFF
TGTGCCAGCAGCTTAGCACCTCGATTTGACAGGGAAACGTGGGCTTTCTTT
>TRBV9|TRBJ1-1|NA|NA
CASSIDPPSAHTEAFF
TGTGCCAGCAGCATAGACCCCCCTTCAGCCCACACTGAAGCTTTCTTT
>TRBV7-9|TRBJ2-3|once|NA
CASSLLAAGEADTQYF
TGTGCCAGCAGCTTATTAGCGGCAGGGGAAGCAGATACGCAGTATTTT
>TRBV13|TRBJ2-7|NA|NA
CASSCPGQDNSYEQYF
TGTGCCAGCAGCTGCCCCGGGCAGGACAACTCCTACGAGCAGTACTTC
>TRBV7-3|TRBJ2-5|NA|NA
CASSLTGEETQYF
TGTGCCAGCAGCTTAACAGGGGAAGAGACCCAGTACTTC
>TRBV28|TRBJ1-2|NA|TRBD1
CASSPPTGLHGYTF
TGTGCCAGCAGTCCCCCGACAGGGTTACATGGCTACACCTTC
>TRBV4-1|TRBJ2-1|NA|TRBD2
CASSPPASGRALHEQFF
TGCGCCAGCAGCCCTCCAGCAAGCGGGAGGGCCCTCCATGAGCAGTTCTTC
>TRBV5-5|TRBJ1-1|NA|NA
CASSLRQANTEAFF
TGTGCCAGCAGCTTGCGGCAGGCGAACACTGAAGCTTTCTTT
>TRBV11-2|TRBJ1-4|NA|NA
CASSPFSFGANEKLFF
TGTGCCAGCAGCCCCTTCTCCTTCGGCGCTAATGAAAAACTGTTTTTT
>TRBV11-2|TRBJ2-2|once|TRBD2
CASKPGLAGVGELFF
TGTGCCAGCAAACCGGGACTAGCGGGAGTCGGGGAGCTGTTTTTT
>TRBV12-5|TRBJ1-2|NA|NA
CASARAEGYGYTF
TGTGCTAGTGCCCGTGCGGAGGGGTATGGCTACACCTTC
>TRBV7-2|TRBJ2-7|NA|TRBD1
CASSLTSETGNYEQYF
TGTGCCAGCAGCTTAACTTCCGAGACAGGGAACTACGAGCAGTACTTC
>TRBV19|TRBJ2-7|once|NA
CASSGRRGTYEQYF
TGTGCCAGTAGCGGGAGAAGGGGGACCTACGAGCAGTACTTC
>TRBV10-2|TRBJ1-1|NA|NA
CASNIRGEGVDTEAFF
TGCGCCAGCAATATAAGGGGGGAGGGGGTGGACACTGAAGCTTTCTTT
>TRBV13|TRBJ2-1|NA|TRBD1
CASSPEGTGDNEQFF
TGTGCCAGCAGCCCGGAGGGGACAGGGGATAATGAGCAGTTCTTC
>TRBV30|TRBJ1-1|NA|NA
CASRLMSEAFF
TGTGCCTCCCGCCTTATGTCTGAAGCTTTCTTT
>TRBV6-6|TRBJ1-1|few|NA
CASIPTGGPEAFF
TGTGCCAGCATCCCCACGGGAGGCCCTGAAGCTTTCTTT
>TRBV19|TRBJ2-7|NA|NA
CASEGQTYEQYF
TGTGCCAGCGAGGGACAAACCTACGAGCAGTACTTC
>TRBV5-4|TRBJ1-2|few|TRBD1
CASSLQQGFGHGYTF
TGTGCCAGCAGCTTACAACAGGGGTTCGGCCATGGCTACACCTTC
>TRBV25-1|TRBJ1-5|NA|NA
CASSGRVDQPQHF
TGTGCCAGCAGTGGCAGGGTGGATCAGCCCCAGCATTTT
>TRBV4-3|TRBJ2-7|NA|TRBD1
CASSQNRGRGYEQYF
TGCGCCAGCAGCCAAAACAGGGGAAGGGGCTACGAGCAGTACTTC
>TRBV28|TRBJ1-1|NA|NA
CASSLADTEAFF
TGTGCCAGCAGTTTGGCGGACACTGAAGCTTTCTTT
>TRBV18|TRBJ2-3|NA|TRBD2
CASSPQPSGISTDTQYF
TGTGCCAGCTCACCACAGCCTAGCGGGATAAGCACAGATACGCAGTATTTT
>TRBV5-1|TRBJ1-5|NA|NA
CASSLGPQSNQPQHF
TGCGCCAGCAGCTTGGGCCCACAAAGCAATCAGCCCCAGCATTTT
>TRBV9|TRBJ2-3|NA|NA
CASSDRVADTQYF
TGTGCCAGCAGCGACAGGGTCGCAGATACGCAGTATTTT
>TRBV19|TRBJ1-1|NA|NA
CASSIGGAEAFF
TGTGCCAGTAGTATAGGGGGGGCTGAAGCTTTCTTT
>TRBV14|TRBJ2-7|once|NA
CASSQDFRGEQYF
TGTGCCAGCAGCCAAGATTTCCGGGGCGAGCAGTACTTC
>TRBV7-8|TRBJ2-1|few|TRBD2
CASSPLKGGPEAKQFF
TGTGCCAGCAGCCCTCTGAAGGGAGGGCCGGAAGCGAAGCAGTTCTTC
>TRBV6-4|TRBJ2-3|NA|TRBD2
CASSDSETSGGTDTQYF
TGTGCCAGCAGTGACTCGGAAACTAGCGGGGGGACAGATACGCAGTATTTT
>TRBV4-3|TRBJ1-1|NA|TRBD1
CASSQGRQGGTKNTEAFF
TGCGCCAGCAGCCAAGGAAGACAGGGGGGAACTAAGAACACTGAAGCTTTCTTT
>TRBV19|TRBJ1-1|NA|TRBD1
CASSPMTGSIAEAFF
TGTGCCAGTAGTCCGATGACAGGGTCGATCGCTGAAGCTTTCTTT
>TRBV29-1|TRBJ2-2|NA|NA
CSVEAGNQNTGELFF
TGCAGCGTTGAAGCGGGAAACCAGAACACCGGGGAGCTGTTTTTT